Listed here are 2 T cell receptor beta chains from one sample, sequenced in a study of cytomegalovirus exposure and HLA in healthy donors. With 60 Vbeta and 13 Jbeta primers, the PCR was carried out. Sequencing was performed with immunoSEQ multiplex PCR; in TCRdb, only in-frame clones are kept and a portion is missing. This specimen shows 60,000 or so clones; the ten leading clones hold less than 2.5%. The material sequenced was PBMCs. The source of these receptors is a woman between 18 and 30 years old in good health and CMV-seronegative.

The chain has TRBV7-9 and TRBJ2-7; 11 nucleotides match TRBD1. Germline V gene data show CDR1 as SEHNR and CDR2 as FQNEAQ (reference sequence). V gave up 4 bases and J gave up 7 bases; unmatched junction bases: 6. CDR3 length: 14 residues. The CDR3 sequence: CASSSVDRGREQYF. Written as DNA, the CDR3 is TGTGCCAGCAGCTCCGTGGACAGGGGGCGAGAGCAGTACTTC.

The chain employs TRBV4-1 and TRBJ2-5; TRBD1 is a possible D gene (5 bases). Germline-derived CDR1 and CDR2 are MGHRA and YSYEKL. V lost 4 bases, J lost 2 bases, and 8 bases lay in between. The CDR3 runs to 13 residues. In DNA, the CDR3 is TGCGCCAGCAGCCGTTCAGGGCAAGAGACCCAGTACTTC. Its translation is CASSRSGQETQYF.